Listed here is a single TCR beta chain. This sample was included in a study of PD-1 blockade in classical Hodgkin lymphoma. Time point of the sample: cycle 4 day 1 (C4D1), after 6 weeks of nivolumab. Each patient experienced a relapse that followed autologous stem cell transplantation, and brentuximab vedotin exposure varied. The V and J ends lost 6 bases and 4 bases, in that order; junction bases with no gene match: 14. The CDR3 runs 16 residues. The germline V gene has CDR1 SNHLY and CDR2 FYNNEI. Some clones are missing from TCRdb's copy, which holds only in-frame ones; the method was immunoSEQ multiplex PCR. This sample has around 50,000 clones, with about three quarters found just once.

The genes are TRBV2 and TRBJ1-1, with TRBD1 identical over 7 bases. Sequences were derived from peripheral blood mononuclear cells (PBMCs), sampled before the fourth cycle of nivolumab. The sequence derives from a human donor with classical Hodgkin lymphoma. CDR3 nucleotide sequence: TGTGCCAGCAGCACCCCCCAGGGGGTGGCGGTCACTGAAGCTTTCTTT. This sequence encodes CASSTPQGVAVTEAFF.